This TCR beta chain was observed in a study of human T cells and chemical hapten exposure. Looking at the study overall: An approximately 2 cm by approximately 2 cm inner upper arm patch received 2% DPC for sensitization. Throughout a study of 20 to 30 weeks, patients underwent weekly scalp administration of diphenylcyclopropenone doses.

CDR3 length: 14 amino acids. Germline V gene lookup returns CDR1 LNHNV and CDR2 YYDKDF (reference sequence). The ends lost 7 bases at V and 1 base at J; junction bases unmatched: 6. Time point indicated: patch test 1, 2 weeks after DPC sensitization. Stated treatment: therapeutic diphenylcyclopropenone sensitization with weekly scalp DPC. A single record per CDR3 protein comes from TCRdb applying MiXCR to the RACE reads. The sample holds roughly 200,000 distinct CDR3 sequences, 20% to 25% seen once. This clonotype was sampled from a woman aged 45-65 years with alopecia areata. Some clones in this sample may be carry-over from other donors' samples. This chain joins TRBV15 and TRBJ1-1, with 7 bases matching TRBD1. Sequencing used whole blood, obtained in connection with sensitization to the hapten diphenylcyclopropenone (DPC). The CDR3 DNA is TGTGCCACCACGATGAGACAGGGGAACACTGAAGCTTTCTTT. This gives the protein CATTMRQGNTEAFF.